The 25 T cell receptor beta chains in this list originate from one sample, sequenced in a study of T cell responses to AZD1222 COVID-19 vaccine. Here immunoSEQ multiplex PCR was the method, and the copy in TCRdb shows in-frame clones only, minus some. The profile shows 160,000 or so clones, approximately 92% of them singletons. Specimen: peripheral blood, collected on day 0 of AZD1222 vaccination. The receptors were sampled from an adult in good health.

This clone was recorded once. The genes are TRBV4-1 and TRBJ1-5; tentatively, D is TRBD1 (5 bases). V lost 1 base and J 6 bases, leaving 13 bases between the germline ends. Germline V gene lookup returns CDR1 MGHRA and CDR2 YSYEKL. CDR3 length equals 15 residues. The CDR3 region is CASSQVVGGFQPQHF. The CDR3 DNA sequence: TGCGCCAGCAGCCAAGTCGTCGGGGGATTTCAGCCCCAGCATTTT.

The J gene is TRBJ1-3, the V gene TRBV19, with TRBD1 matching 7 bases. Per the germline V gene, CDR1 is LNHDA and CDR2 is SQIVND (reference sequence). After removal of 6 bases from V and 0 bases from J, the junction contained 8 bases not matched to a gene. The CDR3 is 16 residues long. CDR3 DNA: TGTGCCAGTAGACCCAGACAGGGAAGCTCTGGAAACACCATATATTTT. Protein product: CASRPRQGSSGNTIYF. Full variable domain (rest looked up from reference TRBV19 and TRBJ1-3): DGGITQSPKYLFRKEGQNVTLSCEQNLNHDAMYWYRQDPGQGLRLIYYSQIVNDFQKGDIAEGYSVSREKKESFPLTVTSAQKNPTAFYLCASRPRQGSSGNTIYFGEGSWLTVV.

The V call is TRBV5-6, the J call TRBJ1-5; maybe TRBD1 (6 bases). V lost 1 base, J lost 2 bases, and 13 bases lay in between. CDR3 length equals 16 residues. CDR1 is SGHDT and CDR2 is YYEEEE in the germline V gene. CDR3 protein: CASSLLNREGNQPQHF. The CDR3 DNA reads TGTGCCAGCAGCTTGCTAAACAGGGAAGGCAATCAGCCCCAGCATTTT.

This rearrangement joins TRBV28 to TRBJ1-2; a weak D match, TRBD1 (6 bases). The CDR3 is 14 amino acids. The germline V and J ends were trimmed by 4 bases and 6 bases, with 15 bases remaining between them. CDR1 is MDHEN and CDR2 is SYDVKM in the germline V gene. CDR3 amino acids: CASSSTVTGHGYTF. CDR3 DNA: TGTGCCAGCAGTTCGACAGTGACAGGACATGGCTACACCTTC.

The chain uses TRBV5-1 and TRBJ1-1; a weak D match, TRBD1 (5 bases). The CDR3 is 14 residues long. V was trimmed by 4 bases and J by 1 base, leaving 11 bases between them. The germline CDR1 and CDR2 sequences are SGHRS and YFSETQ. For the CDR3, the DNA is TGCGCCAGCAGCACTACAGGAGAGAACACTGAAGCTTTCTTT. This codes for CASSTTGENTEAFF.

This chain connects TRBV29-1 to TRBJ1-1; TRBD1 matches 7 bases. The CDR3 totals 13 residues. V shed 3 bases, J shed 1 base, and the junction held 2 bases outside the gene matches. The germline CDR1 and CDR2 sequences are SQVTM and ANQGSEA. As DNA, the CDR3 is TGCAGCGTTGACAGGGGGGGGAACACTGAAGCTTTCTTT. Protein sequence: CSVDRGGNTEAFF. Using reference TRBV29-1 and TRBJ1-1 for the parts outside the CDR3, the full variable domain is SAVISQKPSRDICQRGTSLTIQCQVDSQVTMMFWYRQQPGQSLTLIATANQGSEATYESGFVIDKFPISRPNLTFSTLTVSNMSPEDSSIYLCSVDRGGNTEAFFGQGTRLTVV.

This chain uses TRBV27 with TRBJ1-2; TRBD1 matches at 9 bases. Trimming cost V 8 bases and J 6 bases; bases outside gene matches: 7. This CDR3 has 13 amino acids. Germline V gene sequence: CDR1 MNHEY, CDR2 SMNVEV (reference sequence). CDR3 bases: TGTGCCAGCCCGACAGGGGGTCAGGATGGCTACACCTTC. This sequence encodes CASPTGGQDGYTF.

In nucleotides, the CDR3 is TGTGCCAGCAGCTTTCCGCGGGCCACGAACACCGGGGAGCTGTTTTTT. Translated: CASSFPRATNTGELFF. V usage is TRBV5-8 and J usage is TRBJ2-2, with D possibly being TRBD2 (5 bases). Between the trimmed V and J ends, which lost 2 bases and 0 bases, there was a span of 11 bases. CDR3 length: 16 residues. The germline CDR1 and CDR2 sequences are SGHTS and YDEGEE.

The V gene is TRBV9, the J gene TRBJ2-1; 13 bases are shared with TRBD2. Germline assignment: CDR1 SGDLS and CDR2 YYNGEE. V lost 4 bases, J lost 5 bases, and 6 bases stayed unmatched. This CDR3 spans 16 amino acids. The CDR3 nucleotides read TGTGCCAGCAGCAAACTAGCGGGAGGGATCAACAATGAGCAGTTCTTC. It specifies CASSKLAGGINNEQFF.

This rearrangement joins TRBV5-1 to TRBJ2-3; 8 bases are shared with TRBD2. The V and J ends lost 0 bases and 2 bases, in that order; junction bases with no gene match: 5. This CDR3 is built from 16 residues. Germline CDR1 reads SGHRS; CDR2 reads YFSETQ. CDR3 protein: CASSLAIAGNTDTQYF. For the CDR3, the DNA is TGCGCCAGCAGCTTGGCCATAGCGGGAAACACAGATACGCAGTATTTT.

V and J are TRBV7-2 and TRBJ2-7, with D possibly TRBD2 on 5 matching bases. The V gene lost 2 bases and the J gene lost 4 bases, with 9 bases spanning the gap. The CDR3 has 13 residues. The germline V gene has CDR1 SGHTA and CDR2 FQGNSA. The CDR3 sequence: CASSLFGVYEQYF. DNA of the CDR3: TGTGCCAGCAGCTTATTCGGGGTATACGAGCAGTACTTC.

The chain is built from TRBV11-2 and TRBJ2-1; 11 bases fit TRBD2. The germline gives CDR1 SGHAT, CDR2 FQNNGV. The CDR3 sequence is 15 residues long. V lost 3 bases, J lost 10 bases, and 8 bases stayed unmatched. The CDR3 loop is CASSFLTSGSREQFF. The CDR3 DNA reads TGTGCCAGCAGCTTTCTTACTAGCGGGAGTCGGGAGCAGTTCTTC. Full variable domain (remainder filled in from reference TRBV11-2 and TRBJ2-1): EAGVAQSPRYKIIEKRQSVAFWCNPISGHATLYWYQQILGQGPKLLIQFQNNGVVDDSQLPKDRFSAERLKGVDSTLKIQPAKLEDSAVYLCASSFLTSGSREQFFGPGTRLTVL.

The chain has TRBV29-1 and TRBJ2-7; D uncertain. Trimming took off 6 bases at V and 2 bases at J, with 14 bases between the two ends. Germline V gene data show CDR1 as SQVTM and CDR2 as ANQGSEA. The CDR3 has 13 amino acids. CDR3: CSVESENPYEQYF. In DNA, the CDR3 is TGCAGCGTGGAGAGCGAGAACCCCTACGAGCAGTACTTC.

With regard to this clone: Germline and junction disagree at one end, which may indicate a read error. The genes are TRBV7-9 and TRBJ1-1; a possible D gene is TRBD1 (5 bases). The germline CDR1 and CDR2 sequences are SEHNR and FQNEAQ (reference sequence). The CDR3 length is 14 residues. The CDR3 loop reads CASSIATENTEAFF. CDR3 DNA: TGTGCCAGCAGCATAGCGACAGAGAACACTGAAGCTTTCTTT.

The CDR3, as DNA: TGTGCCAGCAGCTTACCTGGGGCCCTCCCCGAGCAGTACTTC. Protein: CASSLPGALPEQYF. The chain is built from TRBV7-9 and TRBJ2-7, with D perhaps TRBD1 (5 bases). V lost 2 bases and J 6 bases, leaving 14 bases between the germline ends. There are 14 residues in the CDR3. From germline, CDR1 is SEHNR and CDR2 FQNEAQ (reference sequence).

The CDR3 is CASSRDPYEQYF. The DNA for the CDR3 is TGTGCCAGCAGTCGGGATCCCTACGAGCAGTACTTC. This chain links TRBV28 with TRBJ2-7, with D tentatively TRBD2 (5 bases). The germline CDR1 and CDR2 sequences are MDHEN and SYDVKM. Trimming removed 5 bases from V and 2 bases from J, with 7 bases in between. The CDR3 sequence is 12 residues long.

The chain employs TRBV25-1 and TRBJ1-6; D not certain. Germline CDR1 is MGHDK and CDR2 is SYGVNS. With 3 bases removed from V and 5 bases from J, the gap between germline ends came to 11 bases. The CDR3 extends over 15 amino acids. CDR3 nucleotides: TGTGCCAGCAGTGACCCTACGGGGAATAATTCACCCCTCCACTTT. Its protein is CASSDPTGNNSPLHF.

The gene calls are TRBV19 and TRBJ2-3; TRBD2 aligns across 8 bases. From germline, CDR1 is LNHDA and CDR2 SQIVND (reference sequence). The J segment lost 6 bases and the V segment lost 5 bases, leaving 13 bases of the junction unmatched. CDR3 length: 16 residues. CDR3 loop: CASSPTTSGRGDTQYF. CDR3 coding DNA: TGTGCCAGTAGTCCCACAACCAGCGGGAGAGGGGATACGCAGTATTTT.

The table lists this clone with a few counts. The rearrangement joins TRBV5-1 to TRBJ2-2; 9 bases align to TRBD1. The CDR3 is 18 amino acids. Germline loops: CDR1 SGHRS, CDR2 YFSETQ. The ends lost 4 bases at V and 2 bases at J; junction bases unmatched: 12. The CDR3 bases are TGCGCCAGCAGCCCGCAACAGGGGGCAGTTTTTAACACCGGGGAGCTGTTTTTT. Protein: CASSPQQGAVFNTGELFF.

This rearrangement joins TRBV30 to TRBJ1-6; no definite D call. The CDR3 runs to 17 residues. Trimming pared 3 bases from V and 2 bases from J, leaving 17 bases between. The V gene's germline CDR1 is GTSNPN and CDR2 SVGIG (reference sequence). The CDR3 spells CAWSNSQNLAYNSPLHF. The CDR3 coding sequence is TGTGCCTGGAGCAACAGTCAGAACCTCGCCTATAATTCACCCCTCCACTTT.

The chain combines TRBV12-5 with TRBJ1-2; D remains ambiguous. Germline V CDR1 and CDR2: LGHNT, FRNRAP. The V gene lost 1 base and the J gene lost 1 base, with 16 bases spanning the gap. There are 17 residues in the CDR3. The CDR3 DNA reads TGTGCTAGTGGTTTGGGCATACTCCCACCTCATAACTATGGCTACACCTTC. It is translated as CASGLGILPPHNYGYTF.

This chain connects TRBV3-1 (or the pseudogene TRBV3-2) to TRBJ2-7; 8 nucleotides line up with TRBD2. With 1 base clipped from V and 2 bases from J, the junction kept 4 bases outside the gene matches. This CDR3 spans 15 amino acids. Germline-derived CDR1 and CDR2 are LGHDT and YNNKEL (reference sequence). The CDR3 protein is CASSQATGGPYEQYF. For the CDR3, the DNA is TGTGCCAGCAGCCAAGCTACGGGAGGGCCCTACGAGCAGTACTTC.

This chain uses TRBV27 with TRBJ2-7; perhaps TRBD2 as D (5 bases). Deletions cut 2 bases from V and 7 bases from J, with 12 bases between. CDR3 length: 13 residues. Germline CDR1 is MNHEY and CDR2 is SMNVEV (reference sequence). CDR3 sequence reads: CASSLTLAREQYF. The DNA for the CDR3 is TGTGCCAGCAGTTTAACCCTAGCTCGGGAGCAGTACTTC.

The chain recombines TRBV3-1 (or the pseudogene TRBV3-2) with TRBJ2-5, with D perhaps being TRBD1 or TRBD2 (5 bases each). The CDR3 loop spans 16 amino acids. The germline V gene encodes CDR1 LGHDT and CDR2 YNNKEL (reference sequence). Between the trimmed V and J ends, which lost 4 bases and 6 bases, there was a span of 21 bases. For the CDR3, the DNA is TGTGCCAGCAGCCCGTACCCGGGACCTAATGGGCAGACCCAGTACTTC. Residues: CASSPYPGPNGQTQYF.

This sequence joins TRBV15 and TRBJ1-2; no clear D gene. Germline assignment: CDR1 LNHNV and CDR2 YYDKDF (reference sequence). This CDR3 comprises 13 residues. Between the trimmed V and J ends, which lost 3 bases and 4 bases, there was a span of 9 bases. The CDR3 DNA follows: TGTGCCACCAGCAGTGGGCAGTTCTATGGCTACACCTTC. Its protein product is CATSSGQFYGYTF.